The rows below give T cell receptor beta chains drawn from one sample of a study of cytomegalovirus exposure and HLA in healthy donors. Only in-frame clones appear in the TCRdb table, and some are missing; sequencing was by immunoSEQ multiplex PCR. The table has about 120,000 clones, 70% to 75% seen once. Sequenced sample: PBMCs. The receptors here all came from a woman between 18 and 30 years old in good health and CMV-seronegative. Each CDR3 is given with its conserved first and last residue. D genes are given only for firm matches. Rows may omit the clone size; those that give it use once, few, many or a size class.

>.|TRBD1|TRBV28|TRBJ1-1
TGTGCCAGCAGAATTATGACAGGGCGGGCGATTGAAGCTTTCTTT
CASRIMTGRAIEAFF
>.|TRBD2|TRBV28|TRBJ2-5
TGTGCCAGCAGTGCCCGGGGACTAAAAGAGACCCAGTACTTC
CASSARGLKETQYF
>few|TRBD1|TRBV4-1|TRBJ2-7
TGCGCCAGCAGCCACCTACAGGGGTGGTACGAGCAGTACTTC
CASSHLQGWYEQYF
>.|.|TRBV5-5|TRBJ2-7
TGTGCCAGCAGCTCGCAGGGAACCGAGCAGTACTTC
CASSSQGTEQYF
>few|TRBD1|TRBV5-1|TRBJ2-3
TGCGCCAGTACAGACAGGGCCAATACGCAGTATTTT
CASTDRANTQYF
>once|.|TRBV5-1|TRBJ1-1
TGCGCCAGCAGCTTGCATAGGGGCACTGAAGCTTTCTTT
CASSLHRGTEAFF
>.|.|TRBV7-2|TRBJ2-3
TGTGCCAGCAGCTTAGGCAGCGGGCCAGCAGATACGCAGTATTTT
CASSLGSGPADTQYF
>once|.|TRBV28|TRBJ2-3
TGTGCCAGCAGGGACAGATTCACAGATACGCAGTATTTT
CASRDRFTDTQYF
>.|TRBD1|TRBV25-1|TRBJ1-2
TGTGCCAGCAGTGAGGGACAGGGAGTTGGCTACACCTTC
CASSEGQGVGYTF
>.|TRBD1|TRBV28|TRBJ1-1
TGTGCCAGCAGAAGTCCGGGACAGGGTTTTACTGAAGCTTTCTTT
CASRSPGQGFTEAFF
>.|.|TRBV19|TRBJ1-1
TGTGCCAGTCGTACCGGGATTGAAGCTTTCTTT
CASRTGIEAFF
>.|TRBD2|TRBV4-2|TRBJ2-7
TGTGCCAGCAGCCAAGGTTCTCTAGCGGGGAACACCTACGAGCAGTACTTC
CASSQGSLAGNTYEQYF
>.|TRBD1|TRBV29-1|TRBJ1-1
TGCAGCGTGAAGACAGGGCTACTCTCTGAAGCTTTCTTT
CSVKTGLLSEAFF
>.|TRBD1|TRBV7-9|TRBJ2-1
TGTGCCAGCAGCTTTCGGACAGGGGTGAATGAGCAGTTCTTC
CASSFRTGVNEQFF
>once|.|TRBV7-9|TRBJ1-1
TGTGCCAGCAGCCTACAGGGTACGGCTGAAGCTTTCTTT
CASSLQGTAEAFF
>.|.|TRBV28|TRBJ1-1
TGTGCCAGCAGCCGGGGATTTTCCACTGAAGCTTTCTTT
CASSRGFSTEAFF
>.|.|TRBV19|TRBJ2-2
TGTGCCAGTAGTATTTGGGCAGACGATACCGGGGAGCTGTTTTTT
CASSIWADDTGELFF
>.|.|TRBV5-4|TRBJ1-4
TGTGCCAGCAGCTTGGTCGGGACACGAACTAATGAAAAACTGTTTTTT
CASSLVGTRTNEKLFF
>few|.|TRBV6-5|TRBJ1-4
TGTGCCAGCAGTTACGGGGCAACAACTAATGAAAAACTGTTTTTT
CASSYGATTNEKLFF
>.|.|TRBV6-1|TRBJ1-1
TGTGCCAGCAGTTTGTACGTAAGCGAAGCTTTCTTT
CASSLYVSEAFF
>.|.|TRBV20-1|TRBJ2-7
TGCAGCGCGGAAATCTACGAGCAGTACTTC
CSAEIYEQYF
>.|.|TRBV9|TRBJ2-2
TGTGCCAGCAGCGTAGAGCTTAGGGGTGGCGGGGAGCTGTTTTTT
CASSVELRGGGELFF
>once|.|TRBV18|TRBJ1-1
TGTGCCAGCTCACTCGAGGGGAACACTGAAGCTTTCTTT
CASSLEGNTEAFF
>.|.|TRBV18|TRBJ1-1
TGTGCCAGCTCACCCACAGGGAATGGGTGGAACACTGAAGCTTTCTTT
CASSPTGNGWNTEAFF
>.|TRBD2|TRBV28|TRBJ2-1
TGTGCCAGCAGTCCGTCACGGACTAGCGGGAGTTACAATGAGCAGTTCTTC
CASSPSRTSGSYNEQFF
>.|TRBD1|TRBV28|TRBJ2-2
TGTGCCAGCAGCCACGGGGCTGGGCAGGGGACAGCCGGGGAGCTGTTTTTT
CASSHGAGQGTAGELFF
>.|TRBD1|TRBV9|TRBJ2-1
TGTGCCAGCAGCGTAGGAGGAGGACAGGGGTACAATGAGCAGTTCTTC
CASSVGGGQGYNEQFF
>.|.|TRBV9|TRBJ1-5
TGTGCCAGCAGCGGGCCCCTTAGCAATCAGCCCCAGCATTTT
CASSGPLSNQPQHF
>.|TRBD2|TRBV4-1|TRBJ2-1
TGCGCCAGCAGCCAAGTGGACATGGGACTAGCGGGGGACAATGAGCAGTTCTTC
CASSQVDMGLAGDNEQFF
>.|TRBD2|TRBV5-1|TRBJ2-1
TGCGCCAGCAGCTTGTTACTAGCGGGGGGGTCCTACAATGAGCAGTTCTTC
CASSLLLAGGSYNEQFF
>.|.|TRBV5-1|TRBJ1-3
TGCGCCAGCATGAAGGACAGCTTGGGAAACACCATATATTTT
CASMKDSLGNTIYF
>.|.|TRBV7-2|TRBJ1-1
TGTGCCAGCAGCTTGAGACAGATGAACACTGAAGCTTTCTTT
CASSLRQMNTEAFF
>.|TRBD2|TRBV2|TRBJ2-1
TGTGCCAGCTACTCCGGGACTAACTTGTACAATGAGCAGTTCTTC
CASYSGTNLYNEQFF